The 8 T cell receptor beta chains below were found in one sample sequenced in a study of blood T cell repertoires in COVID-19. TCRdb keeps only in-frame clones here, not all; method: immunoSEQ multiplex PCR. The data show 100,000 to 150,000 clones, with more than 80% seen just once and approximately 3% held by the top ten. Sequenced input: peripheral blood. Receptors originate from an elderly woman with COVID-19, enrolled during active disease.

The rearrangement links TRBV4-3 to TRBJ1-2; D remains unclear. V lost 0 bases and J 4 bases, leaving 12 bases between the germline ends. The CDR3 totals 15 residues. Germline V gives CDR1 LGHNA, CDR2 YSLEER. DNA of the CDR3: TGCGCCAGCAGCCAAGATCGGGTAGGAGGCTATGGCTACACCTTC. It encodes CASSQDRVGGYGYTF.

The gene calls are TRBV7-8 and TRBJ2-3; D not resolved. The germline V gene encodes CDR1 SGHVS and CDR2 FQNEAQ. V lost 5 bases and J 0 bases, leaving 9 bases between the germline ends. The CDR3 is 14 residues long. Written as DNA, the CDR3 is TGTGCCAGCAGCCCCGGTCCCAGCACAGATACGCAGTATTTT. Translation gives CASSPGPSTDTQYF.

The chain has TRBV3-1 (or the pseudogene TRBV3-2) and TRBJ2-5; 7 bases map to TRBD2. This CDR3 spans 15 amino acids. V lost 4 bases to trimming and J lost 2 bases; unmatched junction nucleotides: 7. Germline CDR1 and CDR2: LGHDT and YNNKEL (reference sequence). The CDR3 reads CASSLGGTTQETQYF. The CDR3 nucleotides are TGTGCCAGCAGCCTCGGAGGGACTACACAAGAGACCCAGTACTTC.

Only a few counts were recorded for this clone. V and J are TRBV7-9 and TRBJ2-7; the match to TRBD1 covers 7 bases. The CDR3 runs to 14 residues. With 5 bases clipped from V and 5 bases from J, the junction kept 9 bases outside the gene matches. CDR1 and CDR2 from the germline V gene are SEHNR and FQNEAQ (reference sequence). CDR3 sequence (DNA): TGTGCCAGCAGCGACACCGGGACAGTGAACGAGCAGTACTTC. This sequence encodes CASSDTGTVNEQYF. The entire variable domain, with the rest obtained from reference TRBV7-9 and TRBJ2-7, is as follows: DTGVSQNPRHKITKRGQNVTFRCDPISEHNRLYWYRQTLGQGPEFLTYFQNEAQLEKSRLLSDRFSAERPKGSFSTLEIQRTEQGDSAMYLCASSDTGTVNEQYFGPGTRLTVT.

This chain links TRBV6-5 with TRBJ1-5, with 8 bases fitting TRBD1. In germline, CDR1 is MNHEY, CDR2 SVGAGI. Trimming cost V 4 bases and J 0 bases; bases outside gene matches: 2. This CDR3 has 15 amino acids. The CDR3 DNA reads TGTGCCAGCAGTTTGACAGGGGATAGCAATCAGCCCCAGCATTTT. It codes for CASSLTGDSNQPQHF.

The chain is built from TRBV6-2 or TRBV6-3 and TRBJ1-6, with a tentative D call TRBD1 (5 bases). This CDR3 has 14 residues. Germline lookup yields CDR1 MNHEY and CDR2 SVGEGT. The V end was cut by 4 bases, the J end by 8 bases, with 12 bases between. The CDR3 DNA follows: TGTGCCAGCAGTTCAACAGGAACTTATTCACCCCTCCACTTT. This codes for CASSSTGTYSPLHF.

V and J are TRBV28 and TRBJ1-1, with D hard to call. Germline CDR1 reads MDHEN; CDR2 reads SYDVKM. The CDR3 sequence is 15 residues long. V dropped 6 bases and J dropped 4 bases, with 18 bases sitting between them. The CDR3 nucleotides are TGTGCCAGCAGCCTGAGGAATTTGGGTACCACTGAAGCTTTCTTT. Its protein is CASSLRNLGTTEAFF.

The chain joins TRBV2 to TRBJ2-2; 7 bases are a match to TRBD2. The germline gives CDR1 SNHLY, CDR2 FYNNEI. Trimming at V came to 7 bases and at J to 6 bases, leaving 8 bases not matched to a gene. The CDR3 runs to 14 residues. CDR3 protein: CASTGGSGAGELFF. Here the CDR3 DNA reads TGTGCCAGCACCGGCGGGAGCGGCGCCGGGGAGCTGTTTTTT.